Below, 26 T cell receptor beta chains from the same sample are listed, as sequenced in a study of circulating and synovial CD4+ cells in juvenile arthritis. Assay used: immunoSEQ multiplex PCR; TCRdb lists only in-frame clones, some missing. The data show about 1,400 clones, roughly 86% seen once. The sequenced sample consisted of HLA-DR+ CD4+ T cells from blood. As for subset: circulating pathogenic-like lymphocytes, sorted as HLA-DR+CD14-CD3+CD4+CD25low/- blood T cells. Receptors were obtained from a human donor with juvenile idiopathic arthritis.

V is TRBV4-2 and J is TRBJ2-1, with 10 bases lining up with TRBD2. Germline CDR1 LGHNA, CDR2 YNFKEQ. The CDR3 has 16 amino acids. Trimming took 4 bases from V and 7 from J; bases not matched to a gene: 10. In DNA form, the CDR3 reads TGTGCCAGCAGCCCAGACCTACTAGCGGGAAGGAATGAGCAGTTCTTC. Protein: CASSPDLLAGRNEQFF.

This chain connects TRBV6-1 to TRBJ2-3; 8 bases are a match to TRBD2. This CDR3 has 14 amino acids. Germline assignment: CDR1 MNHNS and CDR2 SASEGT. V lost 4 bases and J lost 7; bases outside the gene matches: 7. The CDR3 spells CASSAVAGGYTQYF. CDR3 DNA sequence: TGTGCCAGCAGTGCGGTGGCGGGGGGTTATACGCAGTATTTT.

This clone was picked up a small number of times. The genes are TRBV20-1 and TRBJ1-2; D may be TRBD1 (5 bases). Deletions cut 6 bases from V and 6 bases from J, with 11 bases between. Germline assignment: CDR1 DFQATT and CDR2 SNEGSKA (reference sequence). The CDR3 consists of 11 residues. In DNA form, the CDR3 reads TGCAGTGCCCCCGGGGGGAATGGCTACACCTTC. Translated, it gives CSAPGGNGYTF.

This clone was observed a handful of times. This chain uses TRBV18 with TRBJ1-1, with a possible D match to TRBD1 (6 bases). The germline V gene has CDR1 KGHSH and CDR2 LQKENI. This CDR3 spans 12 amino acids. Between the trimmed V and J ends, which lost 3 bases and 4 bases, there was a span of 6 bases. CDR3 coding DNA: TGTGCCAGCTCACCGGGGGCCACTGAAGCTTTCTTT. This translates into CASSPGATEAFF. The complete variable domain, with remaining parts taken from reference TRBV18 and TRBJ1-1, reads NAGVMQNPRHLVRRRGQEARLRCSPMKGHSHVYWYRQLPEEGLKFMVYLQKENIIDESGMPKERFSAEFPKEGPSILRIQQVVRGDSAAYFCASSPGATEAFFGQGTRLTVV.

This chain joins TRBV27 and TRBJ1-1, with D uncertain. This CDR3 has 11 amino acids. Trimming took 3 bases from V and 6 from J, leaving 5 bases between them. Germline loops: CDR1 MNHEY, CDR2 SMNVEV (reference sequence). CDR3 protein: CASSFHSEAFF. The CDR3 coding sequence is TGTGCCAGCAGTTTCCACTCTGAAGCTTTCTTT.

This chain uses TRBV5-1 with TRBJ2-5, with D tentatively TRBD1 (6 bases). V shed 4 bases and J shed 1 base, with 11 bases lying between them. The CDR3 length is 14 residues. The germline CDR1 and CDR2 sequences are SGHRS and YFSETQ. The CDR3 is CASSPMDSQETQYF. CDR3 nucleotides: TGCGCCAGCAGCCCCATGGACAGCCAAGAGACCCAGTACTTC.

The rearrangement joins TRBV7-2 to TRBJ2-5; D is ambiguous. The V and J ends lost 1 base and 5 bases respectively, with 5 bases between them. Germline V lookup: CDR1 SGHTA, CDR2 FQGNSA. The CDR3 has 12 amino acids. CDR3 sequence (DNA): TGTGCCAGCAGCTTAGTCGGTGAGACCCAGTACTTC. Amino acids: CASSLVGETQYF.

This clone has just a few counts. In DNA, the CDR3 is TGTGCCAGCAGTGAAAACGGCGGGGTTCAGCCCCAGCATTTT. Translation: CASSENGGVQPQHF. V gene TRBV6-1 combines with J gene TRBJ1-5, with D unclear. Germline-derived CDR1 and CDR2 are MNHNS and SASEGT. CDR3 size: 14 residues. V lost 2 bases to trimming and J lost 6 bases, with 11 bases between them.

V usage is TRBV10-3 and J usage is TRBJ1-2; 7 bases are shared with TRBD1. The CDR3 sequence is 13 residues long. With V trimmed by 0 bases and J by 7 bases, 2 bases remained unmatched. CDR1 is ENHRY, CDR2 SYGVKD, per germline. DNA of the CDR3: TGTGCCATCAGTGAGTCGACAGGGTCTGGCTACACCTTC. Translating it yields CAISESTGSGYTF.

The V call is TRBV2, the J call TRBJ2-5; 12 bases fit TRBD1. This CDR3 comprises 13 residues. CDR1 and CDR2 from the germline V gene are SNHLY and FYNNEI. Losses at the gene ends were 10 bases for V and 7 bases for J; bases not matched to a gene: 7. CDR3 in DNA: TGTGCCACCGGGGGACAGGGGGCAGGGACCCAGTACTTC. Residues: CATGGQGAGTQYF. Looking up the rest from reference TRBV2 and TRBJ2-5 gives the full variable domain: EPEVTQTPSHQVTQMGQEVILRCVPISNHLYFYWYRQILGQKVEFLVSFYNNEISEKSEIFDDQFSVERPDGSNFTLKIRSTKLEDSAMYFCATGGQGAGTQYFGPGTRLLVL.

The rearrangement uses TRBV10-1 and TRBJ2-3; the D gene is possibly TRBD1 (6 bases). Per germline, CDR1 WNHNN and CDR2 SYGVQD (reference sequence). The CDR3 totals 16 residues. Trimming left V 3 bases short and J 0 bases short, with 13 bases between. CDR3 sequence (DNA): TGCGCCAGCAGTGACAAACGGACAGCTAGCACAGATACGCAGTATTTT. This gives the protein CASSDKRTASTDTQYF.

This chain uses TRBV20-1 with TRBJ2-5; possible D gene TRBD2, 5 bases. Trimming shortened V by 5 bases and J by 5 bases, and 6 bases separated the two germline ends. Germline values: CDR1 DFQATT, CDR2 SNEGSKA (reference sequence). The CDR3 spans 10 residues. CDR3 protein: CSAGLETQYF. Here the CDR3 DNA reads TGCAGTGCTGGACTGGAGACCCAGTACTTC.

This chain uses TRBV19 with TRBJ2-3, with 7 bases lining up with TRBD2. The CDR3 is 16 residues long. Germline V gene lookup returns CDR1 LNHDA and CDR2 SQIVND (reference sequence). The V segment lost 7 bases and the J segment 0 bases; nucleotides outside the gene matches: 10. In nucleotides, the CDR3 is TGTGCCAGTACCCCCCCGGGCGGGGGTAGCACAGATACGCAGTATTTT. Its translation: CASTPPGGGSTDTQYF. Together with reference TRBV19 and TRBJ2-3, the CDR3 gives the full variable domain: DGGITQSPKYLFRKEGQNVTLSCEQNLNHDAMYWYRQDPGQGLRLIYYSQIVNDFQKGDIAEGYSVSREKKESFPLTVTSAQKNPTAFYLCASTPPGGGSTDTQYFGPGTRLTVL.

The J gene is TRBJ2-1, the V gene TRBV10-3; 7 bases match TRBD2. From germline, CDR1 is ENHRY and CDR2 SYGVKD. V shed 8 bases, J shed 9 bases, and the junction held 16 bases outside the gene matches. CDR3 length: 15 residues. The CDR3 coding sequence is TGTGCCATCGGGCCCTGGGGGGGGACCGGGGGTGAGCAGTTCTTC. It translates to CAIGPWGGTGGEQFF.

The CDR3 bases are TGTGCCAGTGCCCAAGCCCAGGGAACTAATGAAAAACTGTTTTTT. Translated: CASAQAQGTNEKLFF. The rearrangement links TRBV19 to TRBJ1-4, with a tentative D call TRBD1 (5 bases). The CDR3 contains 15 residues. Germline V gives CDR1 LNHDA, CDR2 SQIVND (reference sequence). The ends were cut back, 8 bases at V and 1 base at J, with 14 bases in the middle.

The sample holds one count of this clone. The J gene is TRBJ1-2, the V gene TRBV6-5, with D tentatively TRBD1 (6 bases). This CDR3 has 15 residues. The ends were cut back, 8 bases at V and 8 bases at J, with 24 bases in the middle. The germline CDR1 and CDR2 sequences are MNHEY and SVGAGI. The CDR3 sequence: CASGRGMNQGNGYTF. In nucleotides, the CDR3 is TGTGCCAGCGGGAGAGGGATGAACCAGGGGAACGGCTACACCTTC.

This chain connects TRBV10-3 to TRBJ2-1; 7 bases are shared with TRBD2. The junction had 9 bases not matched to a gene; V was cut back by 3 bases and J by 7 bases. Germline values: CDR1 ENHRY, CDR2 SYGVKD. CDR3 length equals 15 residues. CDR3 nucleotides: TGTGCCATCAGTGAAGCGGGGATTAATGAAAATGAGCAGTTCTTC. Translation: CAISEAGINENEQFF.

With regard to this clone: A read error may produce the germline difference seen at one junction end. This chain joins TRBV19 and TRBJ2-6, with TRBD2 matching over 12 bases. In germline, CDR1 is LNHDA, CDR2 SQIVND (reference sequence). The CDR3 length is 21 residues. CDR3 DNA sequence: TGTGCCAGTAGTATTCTTTTAGGGCTAGCGGGAGGGCCGACTGGAGCCAACGTCCTGACTTTC. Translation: CASSILLGLAGGPTGANVLTF. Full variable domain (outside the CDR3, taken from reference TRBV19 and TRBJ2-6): DGGITQSPKYLFRKEGQNVTLSCEQNLNHDAMYWYRQDPGQGLRLIYYSQIVNDFQKGDIAEGYSVSREKKESFPLTVTSAQKNPTAFYLCASSILLGLAGGPTGANVLTFGAGSRLTVL.

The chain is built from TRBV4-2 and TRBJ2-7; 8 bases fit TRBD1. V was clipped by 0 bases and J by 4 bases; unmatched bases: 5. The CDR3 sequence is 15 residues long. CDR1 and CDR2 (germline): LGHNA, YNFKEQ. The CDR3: CASSQEAGGTYEQYF. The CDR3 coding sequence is TGTGCCAGCAGCCAAGAGGCAGGGGGCACGTACGAGCAGTACTTC.

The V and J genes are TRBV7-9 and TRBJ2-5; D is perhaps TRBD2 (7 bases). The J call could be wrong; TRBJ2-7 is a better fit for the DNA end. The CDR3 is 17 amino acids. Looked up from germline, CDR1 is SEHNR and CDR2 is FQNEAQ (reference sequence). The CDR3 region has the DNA TGTGCCAGCAGCTTAGTGTTCCGGGGGGCTACCGCCTACGAGCAGTACTTC. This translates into CASSLVFRGATAYEQYF.

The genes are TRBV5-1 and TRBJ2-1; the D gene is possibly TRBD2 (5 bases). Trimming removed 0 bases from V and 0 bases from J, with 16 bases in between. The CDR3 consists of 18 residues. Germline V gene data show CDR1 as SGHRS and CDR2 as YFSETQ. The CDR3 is CASSLALRTLSSYNEQFF. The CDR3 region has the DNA TGCGCCAGCAGCTTGGCCCTTAGGACTCTCAGCTCCTACAATGAGCAGTTCTTC.

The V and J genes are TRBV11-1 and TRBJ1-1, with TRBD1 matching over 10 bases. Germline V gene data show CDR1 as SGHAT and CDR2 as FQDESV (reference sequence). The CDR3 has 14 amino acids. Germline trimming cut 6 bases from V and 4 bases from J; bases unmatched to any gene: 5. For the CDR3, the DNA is TGTGCCAGCAGTCCTTGGACAGGGGGCACTGAAGCTTTCTTT. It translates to CASSPWTGGTEAFF.

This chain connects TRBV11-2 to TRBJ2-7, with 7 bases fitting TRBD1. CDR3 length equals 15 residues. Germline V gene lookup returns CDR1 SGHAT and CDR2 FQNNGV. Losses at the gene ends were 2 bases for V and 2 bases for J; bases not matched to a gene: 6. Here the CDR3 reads CASSLTTGKAYEQYF. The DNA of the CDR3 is TGTGCCAGCAGCTTAACGACAGGGAAGGCCTACGAGCAGTACTTC.

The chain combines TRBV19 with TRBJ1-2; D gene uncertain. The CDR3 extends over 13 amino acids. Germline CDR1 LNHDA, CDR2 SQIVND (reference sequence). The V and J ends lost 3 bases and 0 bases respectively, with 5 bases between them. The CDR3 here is CASSMIANYGYTF. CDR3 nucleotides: TGTGCCAGTAGTATGATAGCTAACTATGGCTACACCTTC.

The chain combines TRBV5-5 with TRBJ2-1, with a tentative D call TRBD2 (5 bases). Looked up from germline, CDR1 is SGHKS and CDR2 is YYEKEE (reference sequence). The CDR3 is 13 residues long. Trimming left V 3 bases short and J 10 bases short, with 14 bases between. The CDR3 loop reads CASSSLLAREQFF. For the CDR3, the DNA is TGTGCCAGCAGCTCCCTTCTAGCCCGGGAGCAGTTCTTC.

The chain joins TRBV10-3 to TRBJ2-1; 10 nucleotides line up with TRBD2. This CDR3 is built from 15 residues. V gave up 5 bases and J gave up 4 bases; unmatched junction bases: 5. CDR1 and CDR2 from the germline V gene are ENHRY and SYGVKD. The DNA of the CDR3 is TGTGCCATCAGTCCGGGACTAGCGTATTACAATGAGCAGTTCTTC. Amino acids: CAISPGLAYYNEQFF.